A selection of T cell receptor beta chains follows, all from one sample in a study of radiation and T cells in renal cell carcinoma. Repertoires were generated with immunoSEQ multiplex PCR, while TCRdb's copy carries only in-frame clones and drops some. There are 70,000 to 100,000 clones in the sample; approximately 83% occur only once, and around 6.7% lies in the top ten. Sequencing was performed on blood, taken from a patient whose treatment included radiotherapy and nephrectomy. These receptors were obtained from a man between 60 and 75 years old with renal cell carcinoma. The CDR3 runs from the conserved cysteine through the conserved F or W. A D gene is named only where the DNA matches it firmly. Clone size, where shown, is once, few, many, or a class for clones that have expanded.

clone size	J gene	V gene	D gene	CDR3 DNA	CDR3 protein
few	TRBJ1-2	TRBV4-2	NA	TGTGCCAGCAGCCAGCCGGGGGCCCCCTATGGCTACACCTTC	CASSQPGAPYGYTF
NA	TRBJ2-3	TRBV29-1	TRBD1	TGCAGCGTATTTGGGACAGGCAGCACAGATACGCAGTATTTT	CSVFGTGSTDTQYF
NA	TRBJ1-1	TRBV19	NA	TGTGCCAGTAGGACCGACGCCACCGGAGGAGCTTTCTTT	CASRTDATGGAFF
NA	TRBJ2-2	TRBV18	NA	TGTGCCAGCTCACTCAACACCGGGGAGCTGTTTTTT	CASSLNTGELFF
NA	TRBJ2-7	TRBV30	NA	TGTGCCTGGAGTTTGGAGCGGGTGGTCCCCGAGCAGTACTTC	CAWSLERVVPEQYF
NA	TRBJ2-2	TRBV19	NA	TGTGCCAGTAGAACCGGACAGACCACCGGGGAGCTGTTTTTT	CASRTGQTTGELFF
NA	TRBJ2-2	TRBV15	NA	TGTGCCACCAGCAGGGACAGTTTGAACACCGGGGAGCTGTTTTTT	CATSRDSLNTGELFF
NA	TRBJ1-2	TRBV19	NA	TGTGCCAGTAGTTCAGGAGACCCTAACTATGGCTACACCTTC	CASSSGDPNYGYTF
NA	TRBJ1-4	TRBV5-1	NA	TGCGCCAGCAGCTTGGGACAGGTGGGAATCGGTGAAAAACTGTTTTTT	CASSLGQVGIGEKLFF
NA	TRBJ1-2	TRBV28	NA	TGTGCCAGCAGTTTAGGGACTCGCTATGGCTACACCTTC	CASSLGTRYGYTF
NA	TRBJ1-2	TRBV6-5	NA	TGTGCCAGCACCAACGGAGGCCGGGGCGCCTACACCTTC	CASTNGGRGAYTF
NA	TRBJ2-5	TRBV9	NA	TGTGCCAGCAGCGTAGGAAGCGGAGCGAGGACGGAGACCCAGTACTTC	CASSVGSGARTETQYF
NA	TRBJ2-7	TRBV7-2	NA	TGTGCCAGCAGCTTAGGGGGGCAGGGAGAAGGCGAGCAGTACTTC	CASSLGGQGEGEQYF
NA	TRBJ2-7	TRBV15	NA	TGTGCCACCAGCAGAGCCAGAAGTACCAGCGAGCAGTACTTC	CATSRARSTSEQYF
NA	TRBJ2-4	TRBV2	NA	TGTGTCAGCACCGGACCCCCCAAAAACATTCAGTACTTC	CVSTGPPKNIQYF
NA	TRBJ2-7	TRBV7-9	NA	TGTGCCAGCAGCTTCCGGGACCCGACCTACGAGCAGTACTTC	CASSFRDPTYEQYF
NA	TRBJ2-3	TRBV25-1	TRBD2	TGTGCCAGCAGTGCTCCGGGGGGTTATACCTCGCAGTATTTT	CASSAPGGYTSQYF
few	TRBJ2-7	TRBV28	NA	TGTGCCAGCAGTCCTCGCGGGACGGCCTCCTACGAGCAGTACTTC	CASSPRGTASYEQYF
NA	TRBJ1-5	TRBV6-5	NA	TGTGCCAGCAGCCGCGGACAGAGCAATCAGCCCCAGCATTTT	CASSRGQSNQPQHF
NA	TRBJ2-2	TRBV5-4	TRBD1	TGTGCCAGCAGCTTGGGGGACAGGGTCGCCGGGGAGCTGTTTTTT	CASSLGDRVAGELFF
NA	TRBJ2-7	TRBV27	TRBD2	TGTGCCAGCAGCCCGCTCCCCGGGACTAGTCGCGAGCAGTACTTC	CASSPLPGTSREQYF
NA	TRBJ2-7	TRBV10-3	TRBD1	TGTGCCATCAGTTCTACAGGGGGGTTATACGAGCAGTACTTC	CAISSTGGLYEQYF
NA	TRBJ2-5	TRBV19	NA	TGTGCCAGTGAACCGGGACGGGACCAGGGGGAGACCCAGTACTTC	CASEPGRDQGETQYF
NA	TRBJ2-7	TRBV7-2	NA	TGTGCCAGCACCGTATACCTCACAGGTAACGAGCAGTACTTC	CASTVYLTGNEQYF
NA	TRBJ2-3	TRBV13	NA	TGTGCCAGCAGCTTACGGGAACGGGGGAGCACAGATACGCAGTATTTT	CASSLRERGSTDTQYF
NA	TRBJ2-5	TRBV19	NA	TGTGCCAGTAGTGTTTGGGGGACCCACCAAGAGACCCAGTACTTC	CASSVWGTHQETQYF
few	TRBJ1-1	TRBV6-5	NA	TGTGCCAGCAGAGGATTCGAGAGCAGAAACACTGAAGCTTTCTTT	CASRGFESRNTEAFF
NA	TRBJ2-6	TRBV6-1	NA	TGTGCCAGCAGTGAAATGGCCTTCTCTGGGGCCAACGTCCTGACTTTC	CASSEMAFSGANVLTF
NA	TRBJ2-7	TRBV30	TRBD1	TGTGCCTGGGGCGCTCGACAGGGGAGGTACGAGCAGTACTTC	CAWGARQGRYEQYF
NA	TRBJ2-4	TRBV29-1	NA	TGCAGCGTTATGAGGGTTAACATTCAGTACTTC	CSVMRVNIQYF
NA	TRBJ1-1	TRBV5-4	NA	TGTGCCAGCAGCTTGGGATCCAGGTGGGGCACTGAAGCTTTCTTT	CASSLGSRWGTEAFF
NA	TRBJ2-1	TRBV4-1	TRBD2	TGCGCCAGCAGCCCCGGGACTAGAGTCTGGGATGAGCAGTTCTTC	CASSPGTRVWDEQFF
NA	TRBJ2-7	TRBV28	NA	TGTGCCAGCTCCCCCACATCGGGACAATTCTACGAGCAGTACTTC	CASSPTSGQFYEQYF
NA	TRBJ2-7	TRBV28	NA	TGTGCCAGCAGCCCCCAATGGGACCGAAATTCCTACGAGCAGTACTTC	CASSPQWDRNSYEQYF
NA	TRBJ2-1	TRBV7-9	TRBD2	TGTGCCAGCAGCTTAGGGCTAGCGGGCAGGGAGCAGTTCTTC	CASSLGLAGREQFF
NA	TRBJ2-3	TRBV10-3	TRBD1	TGTGCCACAGGACAGGTGGGGGATACGCAGTATTTT	CATGQVGDTQYF
NA	TRBJ1-2	TRBV28	TRBD1	TGTGCCAGCAGTGTCCCACAGGGGGCGCCTTCCTATGGCTACACCTTC	CASSVPQGAPSYGYTF
NA	TRBJ1-2	TRBV9	NA	TGTGCCAGCAGCGTACCTAGAAGGGGCTACACCTTC	CASSVPRRGYTF
NA	TRBJ2-7	TRBV5-1	NA	TGCGCCAGCAGCTCCGCGCTGCAGGGGCGGTTTAATGGCGAGCAGTACTTC	CASSSALQGRFNGEQYF
NA	TRBJ2-5	TRBV19	TRBD1	TGTGCCAGTACGGACAGGGGGCGTCGAGAGACCCAGTACTTC	CASTDRGRRETQYF